The clone carrying this T cell receptor (beta chain) appeared a few times. Its antigen is unidentified. CDR1 is SGHDN, CDR2 FVKESK, per germline. Trimming stripped 1 base from V and 4 bases from J, with 16 bases between. CDR3 size: 16 residues. Time point: persistent/refractory GD, antithyroid drugs over 5 years with positive TRAb. PBMCs were the source of the RNA used for TCR sequencing. The data are from a study of regulatory T cells in long-lasting Graves disease. Study summary: Persistent Graves' disease meant over 5 years of antithyroid drugs with positive TSH receptor antibodies. Findings of the study overall: Thyroid tissue was not studied; only peripheral blood was.

Library construction for TCR beta used iRepertoire HTBI primers and Arm-PCR of CDR3 regions. In TCRdb, the multiplex PCR reads were re-called with MiXCR into one record per CDR3 protein. The sample has approximately 690,000 distinct CDR3 sequences; approximately 31% are singletons. This receptor was taken from a female donor with Graves disease. This rearrangement joins TRBV14 to TRBJ2-5; D tentatively fits TRBD1 or TRBD2 (5 bases each). This specimen consisted of peripheral blood mononuclear cells (PBMCs), obtained when the disease was refractory, from a patient treated with antithyroid drugs. The CDR3 region has the DNA TGTGCCAGCAGCCAAGGAGGGGCCTTAAGGGGAGAGACCCAGTACTTC. Translation: CASSQGGALRGETQYF.